A single sample is the source of the 4 T cell receptor beta chains below, sequenced in a study of shared clonotypes between healthy human individuals. Repertoires were generated with immunoSEQ multiplex PCR, while TCRdb's copy carries only in-frame clones and drops some. The sample has approximately 250,000 clones, over 60% seen once. The sample was memory CD4+ T cells sorted from blood. Subset in this sample: CD45RA-negative fraction. The receptors come from a man aged 25-40 years in good health.

Comments on this clone: Germline is not matched at one junction end, which may reflect a read error. The CDR3 nucleotides read TGTGCCAGCAGCCCGCCGGGACTAGCGGTTGCGGAGGACTTC. It is translated as CASSPPGLAVAEDF. V and J are TRBV28 and TRBJ2-7; 11 bases are a match to TRBD2. CDR1 is MDHEN and CDR2 is SYDVKM in the germline V gene. CDR3 length: 14 residues. The full variable domain, rest sourced from reference TRBV28 and TRBJ2-7, is DVKVTQSSRYLVKRTGEKVFLECVQDMDHENMFWYRQDPGLGLRLIYFSYDVKMKEKGDIPEGYSVSREKKERFSLILESASTNQTSMYLCASSPPGLAVAEDFGPGTRLTVT.

The chain carries TRBV4-3 and TRBJ2-2; no reliable D call. The CDR3 has 14 residues. Trimming stripped 0 bases from V and 6 bases from J, with 8 bases between. The germline CDR1 and CDR2 sequences are LGHNA and YSLEER. This CDR3 reads CASSQDWQPGELFF. The CDR3 DNA reads as TGCGCCAGCAGCCAAGATTGGCAGCCCGGGGAGCTGTTTTTT.

The V gene is TRBV29-1, the J gene TRBJ1-2, with D unclear. Germline CDR1 and CDR2: SQVTM and ANQGSEA. The CDR3 contains 13 residues. Trimming removed 4 bases from V and 4 bases from J, with 13 bases in between. The CDR3 DNA reads TGCAGCGTTGCACAGCTAAACGGCTATGGCTACACCTTC. Residues: CSVAQLNGYGYTF.

This clone came up once. The V gene is TRBV2, the J gene TRBJ1-3; D is uncertain. V was clipped by 3 bases and J by 3 bases, with 12 bases between them. CDR1 SNHLY and CDR2 FYNNEI come from the germline V gene. CDR3 size: 15 residues. The CDR3 sequence is CASSDRVSYGNTIYF. DNA of the CDR3: TGTGCCAGCAGTGATAGAGTGAGCTATGGAAACACCATATATTTT.